These 16 T cell receptor beta chains came from one sample sequenced in a study of T-cell memory formation after mild COVID-19. Via MiXCR, TCRdb re-called the 5' RACE reads, giving one row per CDR3 protein. The sample consists of about 190,000 distinct CDR3 sequences, under 30% of them appearing once. Sequenced input: PBMCs or a T cell subset sorted from them (not recorded which). These receptors were collected from an adult woman who had mild COVID-19 (a few samples of this study predate the infection). Cell type and time point are not known.

In this sample, this clonotype turned up a few times. This rearrangement joins TRBV7-9 to TRBJ2-1; the D call may be TRBD1 or TRBD2 (5 bases each). There are 16 residues in the CDR3. V lost 5 bases to trimming and J lost 1 base, with 15 bases between them. The germline V gene has CDR1 SEHNR and CDR2 FQNEAQ (reference sequence). The chain's CDR3 is CASSLSTWGSYNEQFF. DNA of the CDR3: TGTGCCAGCAGCCTTTCTACTTGGGGGTCCTACAATGAGCAGTTCTTC.

V and J are TRBV20-1 and TRBJ2-3; TRBD1 aligns across 8 bases. CDR1 and CDR2 from the germline V gene are DFQATT and SNEGSKA (reference sequence). J gave up 4 bases and V 6 bases, and 6 bases lay outside the gene matches. This CDR3 spans 13 amino acids. DNA of the CDR3: TGCAGTGCCCCGACAGGGGTTGCAGATACGCAGTATTTT. This encodes CSAPTGVADTQYF.

The chain links TRBV7-9 to TRBJ1-4, with 7 bases lining up with TRBD1. The germline CDR1 and CDR2 sequences are SEHNR and FQNEAQ (reference sequence). V shed 5 bases and J 7 bases; nucleotides not matched to a gene: 4. The CDR3 extends over 13 amino acids. The CDR3, as DNA: TGTGCCAGCAGCATGGACAGGAGTGAAAAACTGTTTTTT. It yields the protein CASSMDRSEKLFF.

This chain uses TRBV20-1 with TRBJ2-1, with TRBD2 identical over 9 bases. The CDR3 has 14 amino acids. V lost 3 bases to trimming and J lost 8 bases; unmatched junction nucleotides: 8. Germline values: CDR1 DFQATT, CDR2 SNEGSKA (reference sequence). The CDR3 is CSARGASGKDEQFF. In DNA, the CDR3 is TGCAGTGCTAGGGGGGCTAGCGGGAAGGATGAGCAGTTCTTC.

Only a few counts were recorded for this clonotype. The chain's CDR3 is CASSMGPAEQFF. DNA of the CDR3: TGTGCCAGCAGCATGGGACCCGCCGAGCAGTTCTTC. V usage is TRBV7-9 and J usage is TRBJ2-1, with D possibly called TRBD1 or TRBD2 (5 bases each). There are 12 residues in the CDR3. Germline V gene lookup returns CDR1 SEHNR and CDR2 FQNEAQ (reference sequence). V was clipped by 5 bases and J by 10 bases, with 12 bases between them.

There are a few counts of this clonotype. The V and J genes are TRBV9 and TRBJ1-2; possible D gene TRBD1, 5 bases. The germline V gene encodes CDR1 SGDLS and CDR2 YYNGEE. The CDR3 is 14 residues long. Between the trimmed V and J ends, which lost 4 bases and 0 bases, there was a span of 10 bases. This CDR3 is CASSLGHANYGYTF. CDR3 sequence (DNA): TGTGCCAGCAGCCTCGGACACGCTAACTATGGCTACACCTTC.

This rearrangement joins TRBV5-5 to TRBJ1-1; the D is unclear. Germline values: CDR1 SGHKS, CDR2 YYEKEE (reference sequence). The CDR3 is 14 residues long. Trimming shortened V by 2 bases and J by 1 base, and 9 bases separated the two germline ends. CDR3 DNA: TGTGCCAGCAGCTTCAACGTCCCGAACACTGAAGCTTTCTTT. It translates to CASSFNVPNTEAFF.

The chain employs TRBV20-1 and TRBJ2-7; TRBD1 aligns across 7 bases. This CDR3 contains 14 residues. Germline V gene lookup returns CDR1 DFQATT and CDR2 SNEGSKA (reference sequence). The V segment lost 6 bases and the J segment 1 base; nucleotides outside the gene matches: 9. CDR3 nucleotides: TGCAGTGCGAAAGGGGGCAGGGTATCCTACGAGCAGTACTTC. Amino acid sequence: CSAKGGRVSYEQYF.

V is TRBV18 and J is TRBJ2-3; no reliable D call. Germline CDR1 and CDR2: KGHSH and LQKENI. The germline V and J ends were trimmed by 1 base and 2 bases, with 10 bases remaining between them. The CDR3 is made up of 15 amino acids. The CDR3 sequence: CASSPLAVATDTQYF. CDR3 in DNA: TGTGCCAGCTCACCACTGGCAGTGGCCACAGATACGCAGTATTTT.

This chain connects TRBV3-1 to TRBJ2-7; 7 bases are a match to TRBD2. The trim removed 8 bases at V and 3 bases at J, leaving 10 bases unmatched. The germline CDR1 and CDR2 sequences are LGHDT and YNNKEL (reference sequence). The CDR3 is made up of 14 amino acids. CDR3 amino acids: CASGDSRDYYEQYF. The DNA for the CDR3 is TGTGCCAGCGGCGACTCCCGGGACTACTACGAGCAGTACTTC.

This clonotype showed up just a few times. V usage is TRBV12-3 or TRBV12-4 and J usage is TRBJ2-1; 11 positions match TRBD2. The J segment lost 7 bases and the V segment lost 5 bases, leaving 10 bases of the junction unmatched. The length of the CDR3 is 16 residues. The chain's CDR3 is CASSASSGRAQNEQFF. In DNA, the CDR3 is TGTGCCAGCAGTGCCAGTAGCGGGAGGGCCCAGAATGAGCAGTTCTTC.

In its sample, this clonotype was seen a few times. J is TRBJ2-1 and V is TRBV12-3 or TRBV12-4; D unresolved. V was clipped by 0 bases and J by 4 bases, with 7 bases between them. The CDR3 is made up of 14 amino acids. For the CDR3, the DNA is TGTGCCAGCAGTTTAGCACCCGGTTACAATGAGCAGTTCTTC. Amino acids: CASSLAPGYNEQFF.

CDR3 sequence: CASSEAAYNSPLHF. CDR3 in DNA: TGTGCCAGCAGCGAGGCCGCCTATAATTCACCCCTCCACTTT. This chain connects TRBV7-6 to TRBJ1-6; D is unclear. The CDR3 has 14 amino acids. V was trimmed by 5 bases and J by 2 bases, leaving 7 bases between them. Germline CDR1 is SGHVS and CDR2 is FNYEAQ.

In its sample, this clonotype was seen a few times. The CDR3 is CASSPILADTQYF. The CDR3 DNA reads as TGTGCCAGCAGCCCGATACTAGCGGATACGCAGTATTTT. The chain is built from TRBV3-1 and TRBJ2-3, with 7 nucleotides matching TRBD2. V dropped 4 bases and J dropped 6; count of bases not matched to a gene: 4. CDR1 LGHDT and CDR2 YNNKEL come from the germline V gene (reference sequence). The CDR3 totals 13 residues.

The chain combines TRBV5-1 with TRBJ2-7; tentatively, D is TRBD1 (6 bases). Germline V gene lookup returns CDR1 SGHRS and CDR2 YFSETQ. The CDR3 contains 14 residues. V lost 2 bases, J lost 5 bases, and 14 bases lay in between. For the CDR3, the DNA is TGCGCCAGCAGCTTAGGGACAAACATCAACGAGCAGTACTTC. Its translation is CASSLGTNINEQYF.

This sequence joins TRBV7-3 and TRBJ2-3; 7 nucleotides line up with TRBD2. The ends lost 4 bases at V and 3 bases at J; junction bases unmatched: 7. This CDR3 spans 15 amino acids. CDR1 and CDR2 (germline): SGHTA, FQGTGA. This chain's CDR3 is CASSSTMGGTDTQYF. CDR3 nucleotide sequence: TGTGCCAGCAGCTCGACTATGGGGGGGACAGATACGCAGTATTTT.